This T cell receptor beta chain derives from a study of blood T cell repertoires in COVID-19. Study background: Material from acute and convalescent COVID-19 was sourced from the United States, Italy and Spain. PBMCs, B-cell-depleted T cells, or T cells provided the cDNA or gDNA that made up the material.

In the source study's methods: Amplification from reference gene primers served as the basis for estimated nucleated cell counts. Only in-frame clones appear in the TCRdb table, and some are missing; sequencing was by immunoSEQ multiplex PCR. The DNA was the basis for D and trimming; V, J and clone size are from that table. The table records around 80,000 clones, over 65% of them present only once. Germline CDR1 and CDR2: PRHDT and FYEKMQ (reference sequence). Deletions cut 0 bases from V and 2 bases from J, with 13 bases between. CDR3 length: 17 amino acids. This receptor was identified in a man between 50 and 59 years old with active or convalescent COVID-19. The V gene is TRBV13, the J gene TRBJ1-4, with D possibly matching TRBD1 (6 bases). The sequencing input was peripheral blood. The CDR3 DNA reads as TGTGCCAGCAGCTTAGGCCCCAGGACAGCCACTAATGAAAAACTGTTTTTT. Protein: CASSLGPRTATNEKLFF.